This is a list of T cell receptor beta chains from one sample in a study of OX40 agonist ivuxolimab in advanced cancers. Method: immunoSEQ multiplex PCR; TCRdb's copy keeps in-frame clones and lacks some. This table has about 80,000 clones, 80% to 90% appearing once. The source was CD4+ or CD8+ T cells sorted from blood, collected in a trial of the OX40 agonist ivuxolimab. These receptor sequences come from an adult with an advanced solid tumor such as melanoma, head and neck, liver or kidney cancer. Both conserved end residues are part of each CDR3. Each record gives: D gene, clone size, V gene, J gene, CDR3 DNA, CDR3 protein. D genes are given only for firm matches. Clone size is not always given. Where it is, it says once, few, many or a class for expanded clones.

D: NA
size: NA
V: TRBV27
J: TRBJ1-5
DNA: TGTGCCAGCAGTGAATGGGCGGGCGGTCAGCCCCAGCATTTT
CDR3: CASSEWAGGQPQHF

D: NA
size: once
V: TRBV2
J: TRBJ2-1
DNA: TGTGCCGTCGAGGGGGGGTCCTACAATGAGCAGTTCTTC
CDR3: CAVEGGSYNEQFF

D: NA
size: NA
V: TRBV18
J: TRBJ1-1
DNA: TGTGCCAGCTCACCATGGGGCGGGGGGGCGAACACTGAAGCTTTCTTT
CDR3: CASSPWGGGANTEAFF

D: NA
size: NA
V: TRBV5-8
J: TRBJ2-3
DNA: TGTGCCAGCAGCTTGCATATTATTTCCCATGCCGCAGATACGCAGTATTTT
CDR3: CASSLHIISHAADTQYF

D: TRBD2
size: NA
V: TRBV11-2
J: TRBJ2-7
DNA: TGTGCCAGCAGCCAGCTGAGCGGGAGGAACTACGAGCAGTACTTC
CDR3: CASSQLSGRNYEQYF

D: TRBD1
size: NA
V: TRBV15
J: TRBJ1-1
DNA: TGTGCCACCAGCACCATGGACAGGGAAGCTTTCTTT
CDR3: CATSTMDREAFF

D: NA
size: NA
V: TRBV7-9
J: TRBJ2-3
DNA: TGTGCCAGCAGGGGGACAGATACGCAGTATTTT
CDR3: CASRGTDTQYF

D: NA
size: NA
V: TRBV30
J: TRBJ2-5
DNA: TGTGCCTGGAACCCCAAAGGGGGGACCCAGTACTTC
CDR3: CAWNPKGGTQYF

D: TRBD1
size: once
V: TRBV6-6
J: TRBJ2-3
DNA: TGTGCCAGCAGAGCAATCCGGGACAGTGACACAGATACGCAGTATTTT
CDR3: CASRAIRDSDTDTQYF

D: NA
size: NA
V: TRBV28
J: TRBJ1-6
DNA: TGTGCCAGCAGTTCGCGACAGATAACTTATAATTCACCCCTCCACTTT
CDR3: CASSSRQITYNSPLHF

D: NA
size: once
V: TRBV7-9
J: TRBJ2-5
DNA: TGTGCCAGCAGCTTTAGCGGGGACAGCCCTTTCCAAGAGACCCAGTACTTC
CDR3: CASSFSGDSPFQETQYF

D: TRBD1
size: NA
V: TRBV5-6
J: TRBJ2-2
DNA: TGTGCCAGCACCCGGGACAGGGGGAGATCCGGGGAGCTGTTTTTT
CDR3: CASTRDRGRSGELFF

D: NA
size: NA
V: TRBV6-6
J: TRBJ1-5
DNA: TGTGCCAGCAGTTACGAGGGACAACAACAGCCCCAGCATTTT
CDR3: CASSYEGQQQPQHF

D: TRBD2
size: NA
V: TRBV4-3
J: TRBJ2-7
DNA: TGCGCCAGCAGCCCGACTAGCGCCTTCTCCTACGAGCAGTACTTC
CDR3: CASSPTSAFSYEQYF

D: TRBD2
size: NA
V: TRBV11-2
J: TRBJ2-1
DNA: TGTGCCAGCAGTTCCACTAGCGCCAATGAGCAGTTCTTC
CDR3: CASSSTSANEQFF

D: TRBD2
size: medium-sized
V: TRBV7-8
J: TRBJ2-2
DNA: TGTGCCAGCAGCCTCGAGGGCGGGAGAGGAACCGGGGAGCTGTTTTTT
CDR3: CASSLEGGRGTGELFF

D: TRBD1
size: NA
V: TRBV27
J: TRBJ1-2
DNA: TGTGCCAGCAGTTACTCCGGGACAGGGCCTAACTATGGCTACACCTTC
CDR3: CASSYSGTGPNYGYTF

D: NA
size: once
V: TRBV6-1
J: TRBJ1-1
DNA: TGTGCCAGCAGGTACAATTTGGGGGGGAAGACTGAAGCTTTCTTT
CDR3: CASRYNLGGKTEAFF

D: NA
size: NA
V: TRBV4-3
J: TRBJ2-4
DNA: TGCGCCAGCAGCCTCAGGCAGGGAGAGATTCAGTACTTC
CDR3: CASSLRQGEIQYF

D: NA
size: NA
V: TRBV6-5
J: TRBJ1-2
DNA: TGTGCCAGCAGTCAAAACAATGGCTACACCTTC
CDR3: CASSQNNGYTF

D: NA
size: NA
V: TRBV14
J: TRBJ2-2
DNA: TGTGCCAGCAGCCAAGTTCAGGCTAGGACCGGGGAGCTGTTTTTT
CDR3: CASSQVQARTGELFF

D: NA
size: NA
V: TRBV7-9
J: TRBJ2-5
DNA: TGTGCCAGCAGCCCTTCACCCCGGGGGGCCTTCGAAGAGACCCAGTACTTC
CDR3: CASSPSPRGAFEETQYF

D: TRBD1
size: NA
V: TRBV7-2
J: TRBJ1-4
DNA: TGTGCCAGCAGCCTGACCGGGACAGGGGGCGAAAAACTGTTTTTT
CDR3: CASSLTGTGGEKLFF

D: NA
size: NA
V: TRBV4-1
J: TRBJ2-5
DNA: TGCGCCAGCAGCCAAGATCAGCGCGGGGACTGGGAGACCCAGTACTTC
CDR3: CASSQDQRGDWETQYF

D: NA
size: NA
V: TRBV14
J: TRBJ2-4
DNA: TGTGCCAGCAGCCAAGATCTCGACGGGTTAGCCAAAAACATTCAGTACTTC
CDR3: CASSQDLDGLAKNIQYF

D: NA
size: NA
V: TRBV4-2
J: TRBJ2-4
DNA: TGTGCCAGCAGCCAAGATTTCTCGGGGAGAGACATTCAGTACTTC
CDR3: CASSQDFSGRDIQYF

D: NA
size: NA
V: TRBV7-2
J: TRBJ1-3
DNA: TGTGCCAGCAGCTTAGTTGGCCAGAGCTCTGGAAACACCATATATTTT
CDR3: CASSLVGQSSGNTIYF

D: TRBD2
size: NA
V: TRBV18
J: TRBJ2-5
DNA: TGTGCCAGCTCACCACTAACGGGATCAGGGAGCGGGGAAGAGACCCAGTACTTC
CDR3: CASSPLTGSGSGEETQYF

D: NA
size: NA
V: TRBV5-4
J: TRBJ1-2
DNA: TGTGCCAGCAGCAACCGACAGGATCTTAACTATGGCTACACCTTC
CDR3: CASSNRQDLNYGYTF

D: TRBD2
size: NA
V: TRBV4-3
J: TRBJ2-2
DNA: TGCGCCAGCAGCCTCTCAGCGGGAGGCGCGAACACCGGGGAGCTGTTTTTT
CDR3: CASSLSAGGANTGELFF

D: NA
size: NA
V: TRBV5-1
J: TRBJ1-1
DNA: TGCGCCAGCAGCTTGCAGATGAACACTGAAGCTTTCTTT
CDR3: CASSLQMNTEAFF

D: NA
size: NA
V: TRBV11-3
J: TRBJ2-3
DNA: TGTGCCAGCAGCTCGGGGACGGCTAGCCTTAGCACAGATACGCAGTATTTT
CDR3: CASSSGTASLSTDTQYF